A single TCR beta chain is shown here with its context. What it recognizes is unknown. The data were taken from a study of monozygotic twins with inflammatory bowel disease. Findings of the study overall: Other individuals had fewer clonotypes in common with IBD patients than with healthy twins, especially with disease activity.

Per the germline V gene, CDR1 is LNHDA and CDR2 is SQIVND (reference sequence). The length of the CDR3 is 16 residues. UMIs that had a 6-nucleotide sample barcode were put in using template switching. TCRdb re-called the 5' RACE reads, yielding one record per CDR3 amino acid sequence without DNA. The sample holds fewer than 110,000 distinct CDR3 sequences. Total RNA from whole blood was isolated with no T cell sorting. V is TRBV19 and J is TRBJ2-7; TCRdb returns TRBD1, unconfirmable since there is no DNA. Sequenced: blood. This TCR was sampled from a human donor with ulcerative colitis or Crohn's disease, or a healthy co-twin of an affected twin (not recorded which). CDR3 sequence reads: CASSPWLGGPSYEQYF.